This T cell receptor beta chain was captured in a study of blood T cell repertoires in COVID-19. Study summary: Samples of COVID-19 (acute and convalescent) were obtained from the United States, Italy and Spain. From T cells, B-cell-depleted T cells, or PBMCs came the material, which was cDNA or gDNA.

Authors' data handling: Researchers report that nucleated cell counts were estimated from reference gene primer amplification. Clones were read by immunoSEQ multiplex PCR, and TCRdb kept only the in-frame ones, dropping some. That table furnishes V, J and clone size, whereas the DNA furnished D and trimming. The sample lists more than 65,000 clones, around 91% occurring once. V lost 1 base and J lost 4; bases outside the gene matches: 7. In germline, CDR1 is LNHDA, CDR2 SQIVND (reference sequence). The CDR3 sequence is 17 residues long. The gene calls are TRBV19 and TRBJ2-3, with 11 bases lining up with TRBD2. The specimen sequenced was peripheral blood. This receptor was identified in a human donor in a cohort sampled during active COVID-19. CDR3 sequence (DNA): TGTGCCAGTAGTATAGTCATGGGACTAGCGGACTCAGATACGCAGTATTTT. Protein: CASSIVMGLADSDTQYF.